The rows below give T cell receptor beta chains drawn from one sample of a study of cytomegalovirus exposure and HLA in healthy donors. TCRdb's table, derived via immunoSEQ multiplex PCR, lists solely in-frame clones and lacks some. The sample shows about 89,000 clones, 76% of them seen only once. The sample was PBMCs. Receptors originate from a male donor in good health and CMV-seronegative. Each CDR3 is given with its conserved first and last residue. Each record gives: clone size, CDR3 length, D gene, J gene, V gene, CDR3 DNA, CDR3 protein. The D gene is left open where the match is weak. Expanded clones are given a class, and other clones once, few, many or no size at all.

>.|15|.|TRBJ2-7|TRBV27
TGTGCCAGCAGTTTTGTCCAGGGGAGCTCCTACGAGCAGTACTTC
CASSFVQGSSYEQYF
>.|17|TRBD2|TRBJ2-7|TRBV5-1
TGCGCCAGCAGCTCAGGTTGGACTAGCGGGGTTACCTACGAGCAGTACTTC
CASSSGWTSGVTYEQYF
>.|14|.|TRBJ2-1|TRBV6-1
TGTGCCAGCAGTGAAGTTAGTCCTGGGAGTGAGCAGTTCTTC
CASSEVSPGSEQFF
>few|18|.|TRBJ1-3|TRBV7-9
TGTGCCAGCAGCACCGTAAACTTCAGGGGAATGTCTGGAAACACCATATATTTT
CASSTVNFRGMSGNTIYF
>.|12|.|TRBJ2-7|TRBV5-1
TGCGCCAGCAGCTTGGGTGGGGCCGAGCAGTACTTC
CASSLGGAEQYF
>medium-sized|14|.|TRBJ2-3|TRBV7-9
TGTGCCAGCGCCGTAACGGAGGAGGCAGATACGCAGTATTTT
CASAVTEEADTQYF
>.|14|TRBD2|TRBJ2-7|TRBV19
TGTGCCAGTAGTATCGGGGGGATTACCTACGAGCAGTACTTC
CASSIGGITYEQYF
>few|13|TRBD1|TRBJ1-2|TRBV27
TGTGCCAGCCGACAGGGGGCGGTCGGTGGCTACACCTTC
CASRQGAVGGYTF
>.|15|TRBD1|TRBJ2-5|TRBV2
TGTGCCAGCAGCGCCACCGGGACAGGGGGGAAGACCCAGTACTTC
CASSATGTGGKTQYF
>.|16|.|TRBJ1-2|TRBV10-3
TGTGCCATTGCCGGGGGACTCCTTGGGAGGGACTATGGCTACACCTTC
CAIAGGLLGRDYGYTF
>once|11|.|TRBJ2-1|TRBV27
TGTGCCAGCAGTCTCTACAATGAGCAGTTCTTC
CASSLYNEQFF
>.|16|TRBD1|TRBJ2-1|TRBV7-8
TGTGCCAGCAGCTTAGGGGGGACAGGGTCTAACAATGAGCAGTTCTTC
CASSLGGTGSNNEQFF
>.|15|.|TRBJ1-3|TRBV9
TGTGCCAGCAGCGCCGGACAGACCTCTGGAAACACCATATATTTT
CASSAGQTSGNTIYF
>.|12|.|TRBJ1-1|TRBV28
TGTGCCAGCAGTAACAGGGTTCAAGAAGCTTTCTTT
CASSNRVQEAFF
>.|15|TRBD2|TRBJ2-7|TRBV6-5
TGTGCCAGCAGTGCAAGGGCTAGCGGGAGCTACGAGCAGTACTTC
CASSARASGSYEQYF
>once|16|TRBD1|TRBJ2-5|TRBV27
TGTGCCAGCAGTTATCGGACAGGGCCTCCCCAAGAGCCCCAGTACTTC
CASSYRTGPPQEPQYF
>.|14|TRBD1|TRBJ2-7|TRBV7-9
TGTGCCAGCAGCCCGGGACAGGGCGCCTACGAGCAGTACTTC
CASSPGQGAYEQYF
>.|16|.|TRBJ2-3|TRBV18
TGTGCCAGCTCACCCCGGCCAGTTTCCCAGGCAGATACGCAGTATTTT
CASSPRPVSQADTQYF
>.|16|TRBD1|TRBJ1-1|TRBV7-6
TGTGCCAGCAGCTTAGTGGGTGGACAGGGAAATTCTGAAGCTTTCTTT
CASSLVGGQGNSEAFF
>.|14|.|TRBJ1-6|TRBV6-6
TGTGCCAGCAGTTACGTCCAGGGGAGTTCACCCCTCCACTTT
CASSYVQGSSPLHF
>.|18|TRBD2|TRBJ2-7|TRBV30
TGTGCCTGGACTACTCCTGTATGGCGGACTAGCGGTTTCTACGAGCAGTACTTC
CAWTTPVWRTSGFYEQYF
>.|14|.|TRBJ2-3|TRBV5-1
TGCGCCAGCAGCCGCCCCGGGGAAGGAGATACGCAGTATTTT
CASSRPGEGDTQYF